This T cell receptor (beta chain) was found in a study of T-cell reconstitution after alpha-beta-depleted transplantation in children. General study results and limits: After one year, T-cell counts and TCRbeta diversity mostly came from new T cells. Surviving recipient T cells and thymic progenitors produced the high day-60 TCRbeta diversity seen in some patients.

This clonotype was recorded a few times. Its specificity is not known. TCRbeta library construction was performed incorporating unique molecular identifiers. TCRdb re-called the PCR reads with MiXCR, one entry per CDR3 protein. This table holds roughly 300,000 distinct CDR3 sequences, roughly 12% found once. V was pared by 2 bases and J by 0 bases, with 14 bases between. Germline loops: CDR1 DFQATT, CDR2 SNEGSKA (reference sequence). CDR3 size: 15 residues. This material consisted of peripheral blood, taken 180 days after TCRalphabeta/CD19-depleted stem cell transplant. The chain recombines TRBV20-1 with TRBJ2-7; D is ambiguous. This sequence was found in a male patient aged 2 to 9 who had a stem cell transplant for chronic granulomatous disease, so the T cells may come from the graft donor. As DNA, the CDR3 is TGCAGTGCTAGACACCGGGCCCGAAGCTCCTACGAGCAGTACTTC. Its protein product is CSARHRARSSYEQYF.